This entry concerns a single TCR beta chain. Antigen specificity is unknown. The same CDR3 is also encoded by other DNA sequences in this sample. Autoimmune disease history or systemic immunosuppression disqualified patients. Clones were sequenced by immunoSEQ multiplex PCR, and TCRdb holds only the in-frame ones, with some missing. This table has about 22,000 clones, roughly 90% appearing once. This sample was included in a study of OX40 agonist ivuxolimab in advanced cancers. Study details: Patients received intravenous ivuxolimab every 2 weeks at 0.01 to 10 mg/kg. The group had a mean age of about 64 years, ranged from 23 to 79, and was 82.7% male.

Germline CDR1 is SGHNT and CDR2 is YYREEE (reference sequence). CDR3 length equals 16 residues. Germline trimming cut 4 bases from V and 2 bases from J; bases unmatched to any gene: 3. Study results and limitations: Those patients achieving a partial response at 0.1-3.0 mg/kg showed among the lowest clonal expansion.

Sequenced material: CD4+ or CD8+ T cells sorted from blood, taken in a trial of the OX40 agonist ivuxolimab. The clonotype originates from an adult with an advanced solid tumor such as melanoma, head and neck, liver or kidney cancer. The genes are TRBV5-4 and TRBJ2-1; 13 bases are shared with TRBD2. CDR3 nucleotides: TGTGCCAGCAGCGGGGGACTAGCGGGACCCTACAATGAGCAGTTCTTC. It specifies CASSGGLAGPYNEQFF.